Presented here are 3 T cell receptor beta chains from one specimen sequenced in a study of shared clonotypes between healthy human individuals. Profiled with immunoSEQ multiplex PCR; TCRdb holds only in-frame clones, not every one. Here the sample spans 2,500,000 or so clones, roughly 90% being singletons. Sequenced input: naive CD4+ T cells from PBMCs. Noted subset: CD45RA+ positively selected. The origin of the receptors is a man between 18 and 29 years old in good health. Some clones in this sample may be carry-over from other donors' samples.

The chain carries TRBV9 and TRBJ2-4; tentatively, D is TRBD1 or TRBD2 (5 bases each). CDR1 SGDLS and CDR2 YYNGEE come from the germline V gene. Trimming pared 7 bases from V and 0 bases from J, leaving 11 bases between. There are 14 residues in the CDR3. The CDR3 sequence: CASSFGGAKNIQYF. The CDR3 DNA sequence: TGTGCCAGCTCCTTTGGGGGAGCCAAAAACATTCAGTACTTC. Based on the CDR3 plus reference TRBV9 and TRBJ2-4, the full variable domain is DSGVTQTPKHLITATGQRVTLRCSPRSGDLSVYWYQQSLDQGLQFLIQYYNGEERAKGNILERFSAQQFPDLHSELNLSSLELGDSALYFCASSFGGAKNIQYFGAGTRLSVL.

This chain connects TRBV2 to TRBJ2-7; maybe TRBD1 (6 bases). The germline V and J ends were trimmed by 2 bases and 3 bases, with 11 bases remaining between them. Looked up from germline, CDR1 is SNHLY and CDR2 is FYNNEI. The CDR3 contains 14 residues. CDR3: CASSEQGRYYEQYF. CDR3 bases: TGTGCCAGCAGTGAACAGGGGCGATACTACGAGCAGTACTTC.

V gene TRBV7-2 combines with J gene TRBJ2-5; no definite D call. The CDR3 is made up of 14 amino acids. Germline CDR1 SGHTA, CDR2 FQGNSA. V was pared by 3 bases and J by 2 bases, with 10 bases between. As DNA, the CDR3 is TGTGCCAGCAGCTTGGTGACGCCGCAAGAGACCCAGTACTTC. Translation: CASSLVTPQETQYF.